This T cell receptor (beta chain) emerged from a study of cytomegalovirus exposure and HLA in healthy donors. Note on this clone: What it binds is not known.

Per the germline V gene, CDR1 is MNHEY and CDR2 is SMNVEV (reference sequence). V shed 0 bases and J shed 0 bases, with 6 bases lying between them. This CDR3 has 14 amino acids. General study findings and limits: Prior analysis indicated that the majority of TCR beta V segments exhibited productivity approximately 90% or approximately 30% of the time. Sequencing depth roughly uniform across donors was assumed in presence/absence analyses. V- and J-gene trimming of TCR beta was linked (in a later analysis) to a missense DCLRE1C variant.

It was with 60 Vbeta and 13 Jbeta primers that the PCR ran. The protocol was immunoSEQ multiplex PCR, while the TCRdb copy is restricted to in-frame clones and leaves out a portion. The sample includes approximately 130,000 clones, 70% to 85% of them seen just once. J is TRBJ2-7 and V is TRBV27, with D possibly TRBD2 on 5 matching bases. Material: PBMCs. The TCR originated in a woman aged 55-70 years in good health and CMV-seropositive. The CDR3 nucleotides are TGTGCCAGCAGTTTATCCGGGGTCTCCTACGAGCAGTACTTC. Translated, it gives CASSLSGVSYEQYF.